This TCR beta chain appears in the sequencing data of a study of T cell changes during pregnancy in multiple sclerosis. V lost 1 base and J lost 4, with 11 bases in between. This CDR3 has 15 residues. Germline lookup yields CDR1 SGHRS and CDR2 YFSETQ. Clones were sequenced by immunoSEQ multiplex PCR, and TCRdb holds only the in-frame ones, with some missing. The sample has about 130,000 clones, about 96% seen once. Sequences were derived from peripheral blood, sampled after pregnancy. The TCR sequence derives from a female donor with multiple sclerosis, enrolled in a pregnancy study. This chain uses TRBV5-1 with TRBJ2-2, with a tentative D call TRBD1 (5 bases). CDR3 region: CASSLQGAGTGELFF. The CDR3 bases are TGCGCCAGCAGCTTGCAAGGGGCAGGCACCGGGGAGCTGTTTTTT.